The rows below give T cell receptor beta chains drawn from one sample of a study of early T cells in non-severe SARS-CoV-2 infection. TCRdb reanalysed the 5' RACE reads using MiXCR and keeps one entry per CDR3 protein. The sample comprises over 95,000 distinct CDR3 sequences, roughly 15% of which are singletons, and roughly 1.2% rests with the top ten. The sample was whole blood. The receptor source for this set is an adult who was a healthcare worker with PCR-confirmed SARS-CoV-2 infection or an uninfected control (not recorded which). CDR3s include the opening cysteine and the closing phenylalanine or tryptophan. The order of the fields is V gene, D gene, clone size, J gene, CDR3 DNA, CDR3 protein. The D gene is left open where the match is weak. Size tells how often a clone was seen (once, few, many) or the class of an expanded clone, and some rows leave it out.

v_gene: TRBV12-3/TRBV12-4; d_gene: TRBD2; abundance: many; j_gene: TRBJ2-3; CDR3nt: TGTGCCAGCAGCCTGACTAGCGGGGTTTATACAGATACGCAGTATTTT; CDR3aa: CASSLTSGVYTDTQYF
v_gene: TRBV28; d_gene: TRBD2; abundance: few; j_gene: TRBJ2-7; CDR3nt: TGTGCCAGCAGATGGACCGGGACTAACGCCTCCTACGAGCAGTACTTC; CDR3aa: CASRWTGTNASYEQYF
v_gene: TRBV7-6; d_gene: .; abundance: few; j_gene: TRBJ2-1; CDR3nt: TGTGCCAGCAGCGTATCCGGGACCGACAATGAGCAGTTCTTC; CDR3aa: CASSVSGTDNEQFF
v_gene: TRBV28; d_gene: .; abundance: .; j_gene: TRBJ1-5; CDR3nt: TGTGCCAGCAGTTTCGCAGGGAGCAATCAGCCCCAGCATTTT; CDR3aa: CASSFAGSNQPQHF
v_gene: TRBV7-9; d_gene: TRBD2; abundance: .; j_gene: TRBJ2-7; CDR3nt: TGTGCCAGCAGCTTAGCCGCCGGGGAGGGTATCTACGAGCAGTACTTC; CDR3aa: CASSLAAGEGIYEQYF
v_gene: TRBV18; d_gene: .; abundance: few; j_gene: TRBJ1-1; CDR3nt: TGTGCCAGCTCACCACCGGTGGCAGGACTGAACACTGAAGCTTTCTTT; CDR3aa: CASSPPVAGLNTEAFF
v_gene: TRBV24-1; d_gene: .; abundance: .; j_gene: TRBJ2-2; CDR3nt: TGTGCCACCAGTGACACGGGACGCGGCGGGGAGCTGTTTTTT; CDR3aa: CATSDTGRGGELFF
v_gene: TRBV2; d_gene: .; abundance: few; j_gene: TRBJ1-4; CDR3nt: TGTGCCACCTCAGTAGAGCTCGGTGAAAAACTGTTTTTT; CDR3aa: CATSVELGEKLFF
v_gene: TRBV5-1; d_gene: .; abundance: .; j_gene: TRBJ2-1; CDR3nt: TGCGCCAGCAGCTCGACTAGTCCTCCCTCCTACAATGAGCAGTTCTTC; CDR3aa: CASSSTSPPSYNEQFF
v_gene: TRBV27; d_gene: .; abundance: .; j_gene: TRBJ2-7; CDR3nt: TGTGCCAGCAGCAGAGGACAGAACTACGAGCAGTACTTC; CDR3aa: CASSRGQNYEQYF
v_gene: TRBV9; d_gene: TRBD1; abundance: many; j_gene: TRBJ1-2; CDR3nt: TGTGCCAGCAGAGGGGACAGGGGCCATGGCTACACCTTC; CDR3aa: CASRGDRGHGYTF
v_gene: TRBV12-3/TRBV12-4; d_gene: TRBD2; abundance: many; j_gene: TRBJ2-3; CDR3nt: TGTGCCAGCAGTTTAGCGGCGGGAGAGTGGTCGGATACGCAGTATTTT; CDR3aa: CASSLAAGEWSDTQYF
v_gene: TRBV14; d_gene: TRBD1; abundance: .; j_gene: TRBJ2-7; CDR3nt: TGTGCCAGCAGCTTTTCAGACAGGGGGGGACAGTACTTC; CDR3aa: CASSFSDRGGQYF
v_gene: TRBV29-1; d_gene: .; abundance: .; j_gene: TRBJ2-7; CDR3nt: TGCAGCGTTGCGGAACCGGGACTTAGAGGCGAGCAGTACTTC; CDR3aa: CSVAEPGLRGEQYF
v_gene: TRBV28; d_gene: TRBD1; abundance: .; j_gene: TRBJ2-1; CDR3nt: TGTGCCAGCAGGGGAGCGACAGGGGAGGTCAATGAGCAGTTCTTC; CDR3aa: CASRGATGEVNEQFF
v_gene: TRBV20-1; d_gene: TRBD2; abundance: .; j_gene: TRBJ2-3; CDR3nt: TGCAGTGCTAGGACTAGCGGGGTTCGCACAGATACGCAGTATTTT; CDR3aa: CSARTSGVRTDTQYF
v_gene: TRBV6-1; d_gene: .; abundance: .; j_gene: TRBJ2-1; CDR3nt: TGTGCCAGCCTCCGAGGGTCCAATGAGCAGTTCTTC; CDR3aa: CASLRGSNEQFF
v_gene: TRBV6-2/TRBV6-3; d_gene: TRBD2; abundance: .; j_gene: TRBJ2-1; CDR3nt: TGTGCCAGCAGTTCCCCCTCTCAAGCGGGAGCCTACAATGAGCAGTTCTTC; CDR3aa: CASSSPSQAGAYNEQFF
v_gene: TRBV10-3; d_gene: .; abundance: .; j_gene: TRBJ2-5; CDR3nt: TGTGCCATCAGTGGCAGGGGCCAAGAGACCCAGTACTTC; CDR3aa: CAISGRGQETQYF
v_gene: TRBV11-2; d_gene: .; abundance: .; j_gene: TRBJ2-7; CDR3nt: TGTGCCAGCAGCTTCACGGACGGGGGCGGCGAGCAGTACTTC; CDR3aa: CASSFTDGGGEQYF